Listed below are T cell receptor beta chains from one sample, sequenced in a study of blood T cells in healthy people across ages. TCRdb reprocessed the 5' RACE reads with MiXCR, giving one entry per CDR3 protein. Of roughly 1.4 million distinct CDR3 sequences in the sample, almost 60% are singletons; the top ten hold over 6.5%. Material for sequencing was blood. These receptors all stem from a young man in good health. Each CDR3 is given with its conserved first and last residue. The order of the fields is J gene, clone size, D gene, V gene, CDR3 DNA, CDR3 protein. D genes are given only for firm matches. Rows may omit the clone size; those that give it use once, few, many or a size class.

TRBJ2-1	-	-	TRBV20-1	TGCAGTGCCCAAGCTACGGGCGATGAGCAGTTCTTC	CSAQATGDEQFF
TRBJ2-7	many	-	TRBV24-1	TGTGCCACCAGTGGCGCTGACCCGGGCGGGGTATCCTACGAGCAGTACTTC	CATSGADPGGVSYEQYF
TRBJ1-2	few	-	TRBV6-5	TGTGCCAGCAGTTACGGGGACGGAGCCTATGGCTACACCTTC	CASSYGDGAYGYTF
TRBJ2-3	-	-	TRBV7-2	TGTGCCAGCAGCTTATATGATACGCAGTATTTT	CASSLYDTQYF
TRBJ1-1	-	-	TRBV4-1	TGCGCCAGCAGCCAAGACTTATTACTTAACACTGAAGCTTTCTTT	CASSQDLLLNTEAFF
TRBJ1-5	-	-	TRBV4-1	TGCGCCAGCAGCCAAGAGGGTTATATGCCCCAGCATTTT	CASSQEGYMPQHF
TRBJ2-5	once	-	TRBV7-9	TGTGCCAGCAGCTTAGTCGCTAGCGTCATTGAGACCCAGTACTTC	CASSLVASVIETQYF
TRBJ2-3	-	TRBD1	TRBV14	TGTGCCACCAACAGGGGACGGCTCACAGATACGCAGTATTTT	CATNRGRLTDTQYF
TRBJ2-1	few	TRBD1	TRBV11-2	TGTGCCAGCAGCCGCAACTACCGGGACAGACTCTACAATGAGCAGTTCTTC	CASSRNYRDRLYNEQFF
TRBJ2-1	-	-	TRBV29-1	TGCAGCGTTGAAGAGGAAAATTTCAGGCAGTTCTTC	CSVEEENFRQFF
TRBJ2-3	-	-	TRBV7-2	TGTGCCAGCAGCTTAGCGGCCAGGTTCTCAGATACGCAGTATTTT	CASSLAARFSDTQYF
TRBJ2-6	-	TRBD2	TRBV5-6	TGTGCCGCGGGGGACTCTGGGGCCAACGTCCTGACTTTC	CAAGDSGANVLTF
TRBJ2-1	-	TRBD2	TRBV20-1	TGCAGTGCTAGTTTGCTAGCGGGTTGGGGTGAGCAGTTCTTC	CSASLLAGWGEQFF
TRBJ2-7	-	TRBD1	TRBV6-1	TGTGCCAGCAGTGCTGGAGTGGGGACAGGATCCTACGAGCAGTACTTC	CASSAGVGTGSYEQYF
TRBJ2-1	-	TRBD2	TRBV9	TGTGCCAGCAGCCTAAACATAGCGGGGGGGTGGGACAATGAGCAGTTCTTC	CASSLNIAGGWDNEQFF
TRBJ2-1	-	TRBD1	TRBV11-2	TGTGCCAGCATTCCTACAGGGGGCGCCCGCAATGAGCAGTTCTTC	CASIPTGGARNEQFF
TRBJ2-7	-	TRBD1	TRBV20-1	TGCAGTGCTAGTAGTCAGGGGGTCGTGTACGAGCAGTACTTC	CSASSQGVVYEQYF
TRBJ2-5	-	-	TRBV6-5	TGTGCCAGCAGTAGACAGGGGACTATAGAGACCCAGTACTTC	CASSRQGTIETQYF
TRBJ2-7	-	TRBD1	TRBV12-3/TRBV12-4	TGTGCCAGCAGACCCGCGACAGGGGGCCACGAGCAGTACTTC	CASRPATGGHEQYF
TRBJ2-7	few	TRBD2	TRBV5-1	TGCGCCAGCAGCTCTAGCGGGACAACCTACGAGCAGTACTTC	CASSSSGTTYEQYF
TRBJ1-2	-	-	TRBV5-6	TGTGCCAGCAGCTTGAAAGTGGCCGGCTATGGCTACACCTTC	CASSLKVAGYGYTF
TRBJ2-7	-	TRBD2	TRBV6-4	TGTGCCAGCAGTGAGAGCGGGGGGGGAAATGAGCAGTACTTC	CASSESGGGNEQYF
TRBJ2-3	-	-	TRBV6-5	TGTGCCAGCAGTGTGCTAGGGCGCACAGATACGCAGTATTTT	CASSVLGRTDTQYF
TRBJ2-5	-	-	TRBV7-2	TGTGCCAGCAGCCCGACAGGTCCGGGGACCCAGTACTTC	CASSPTGPGTQYF
TRBJ2-3	-	-	TRBV27	TGTGCCAGCAGTTTATCGTCGCCGGGGAGCACAGATACACAGTATTTT	CASSLSSPGSTDTQYF
TRBJ2-2	-	-	TRBV29-1	TGCAGCGTGGAATTGACTTTCGAAGGGACCGGGGAGCTGTTTTTT	CSVELTFEGTGELFF
TRBJ2-7	once	-	TRBV2	TGTGCCAGCACCCTAAGGGACCTCACCTACGAGCAGTACTTC	CASTLRDLTYEQYF
TRBJ2-2	few	TRBD2	TRBV5-1	TGCGCCAGCATCGCGGGAGGGCCCAACGGTGGCACCGGGGAGCTGTTTTTT	CASIAGGPNGGTGELFF
TRBJ2-5	-	-	TRBV7-2	TGTGCCAGCAGCGTCCCCGCGGTAGAGACCCAGTACTTC	CASSVPAVETQYF
TRBJ2-7	-	-	TRBV29-1	TGCAGCGTTGAAGAAGGGTACGCCCACGAGCAGTACTTC	CSVEEGYAHEQYF
TRBJ1-1	-	-	TRBV5-1	TGCGCCAGCAGCAACGACATTGGGGACACTGAAGCTTTCTTT	CASSNDIGDTEAFF
TRBJ2-2	-	-	TRBV2	TGTGCCAGCAGGGACCGGGTGACGAACACCGGGGAGCTGTTTTTT	CASRDRVTNTGELFF
TRBJ2-7	-	TRBD2	TRBV4-1	TGCGCCAGCAGCCAAGACCCAGCGGGAGAGGGGTACGAGCAGTACTTC	CASSQDPAGEGYEQYF
TRBJ2-7	-	-	TRBV7-8	TGTGCCAGCAGCTTAAGACAGACGACTCCCTACGAGCAGTACTTC	CASSLRQTTPYEQYF
TRBJ2-1	few	-	TRBV27	TGTGCCAGCGGCCGGGAAGACTCCTACAATGAGCAGTTCTTC	CASGREDSYNEQFF
TRBJ2-5	-	TRBD1	TRBV2	TGTGCCAGCTCGAGAACCGGGACAGGGGATTATAAGCGGTACTTC	CASSRTGTGDYKRYF
TRBJ2-7	-	-	TRBV11-2	TGTGCCGGCAGCTTAGTGTTCGATGGGGGGCTCGTGTCCTACGAGCAGTACTTC	CAGSLVFDGGLVSYEQYF
TRBJ2-6	-	TRBD1	TRBV6-5	TGTACCAGCAGTTACCCCCCCGGACAGGGAATAAGGGGGGCCAACGTCCTGACTTTC	CTSSYPPGQGIRGANVLTF
TRBJ2-5	once	TRBD1	TRBV20-1	TGCAGTGCTCAACTACAGGGGGCGCGGGAGACCCAGTACTTC	CSAQLQGARETQYF
TRBJ2-7	-	TRBD2	TRBV7-9	TGTGCCAGCAGCTCAGGGCTAGCGGTATACTACGAGCAGTACTTC	CASSSGLAVYYEQYF
TRBJ2-1	few	TRBD1	TRBV5-1	TGCGCCAGCAGCCTTCAGACAGGGGGCAATGAGCAGTTCTTC	CASSLQTGGNEQFF